The 3 T cell receptor beta chains below all came from one sample that was sequenced in a study of Tregs in tolerant kidney transplant recipients. The data were produced by immunoSEQ multiplex PCR, yet TCRdb's version contains in-frame clones alone and is incomplete. This table holds about 240,000 clones, about 80% found once. The source material was CD4+ T cells from blood. Receptors were obtained from a human donor in good health.

The chain combines TRBV27 with TRBJ2-1, with 9 bases identical to TRBD2. Germline CDR1 MNHEY, CDR2 SMNVEV (reference sequence). With V trimmed by 10 bases and J by 7 bases, 11 bases remained unmatched. CDR3 length: 14 amino acids. As DNA, the CDR3 is TGTGCCACCCCGACAGCGGGAGGTTGGAATGAGCAGTTCTTC. It encodes CATPTAGGWNEQFF.

The chain employs TRBV13 and TRBJ2-2; D is unclear. Deletions cut 4 bases from V and 6 bases from J, with 12 bases between. This CDR3 has 14 residues. In germline, CDR1 is PRHDT, CDR2 FYEKMQ (reference sequence). The CDR3 loop is CASSSFGNPGELFF. The CDR3 coding sequence is TGTGCCAGCAGCTCATTTGGTAATCCCGGGGAGCTGTTTTTT.

The V and J genes are TRBV5-1 and TRBJ2-2, with 8 bases aligning to TRBD2. Germline CDR1 is SGHRS and CDR2 is YFSETQ. The CDR3 has 15 residues. The V gene end was trimmed by 4 bases and the J gene end by 5 bases; junction bases not matched to a gene: 7. The CDR3 loop is CASSVTSGPTGELFF. CDR3 DNA sequence: TGCGCCAGCAGCGTTACTAGCGGACCAACCGGGGAGCTGTTTTTT. The full variable domain, with the rest looked up from reference TRBV5-1 and TRBJ2-2, is KAGVTQTPRYLIKTRGQQVTLSCSPISGHRSVSWYQQTPGQGLQFLFEYFSETQRNKGNFPGRFSGRQFSNSRSEMNVSTLELGDSALYLCASSVTSGPTGELFFGEGSRLTVL.